The next 2 T cell receptor beta chains were all read from a single sample in a study of blood T cell repertoires in COVID-19. Measured with immunoSEQ multiplex PCR; TCRdb has only the in-frame clones, and not every one. Of about 140,000 clones listed, 70% to 85% are singletons. The material sequenced was peripheral blood. The origin of the receptors is a human donor in a cohort sampled during active COVID-19.

The J gene is TRBJ2-1, the V gene TRBV5-1; 14 bases are shared with TRBD2. CDR1 and CDR2 (germline): SGHRS, YFSETQ. The CDR3 loop spans 16 amino acids. After removal of 4 bases from V and 7 bases from J, the junction contained 7 bases not matched to a gene. The CDR3 is CASSTGLAGGINEQFF. In nucleotides, the CDR3 is TGCGCCAGCAGCACCGGACTAGCGGGGGGAATAAATGAGCAGTTCTTC.

The J gene is TRBJ2-4, the V gene TRBV19; 10 bases match TRBD1. Trimming took 8 bases from V and 3 from J; bases not matched to a gene: 4. CDR1 and CDR2 (germline): LNHDA, SQIVND (reference sequence). There are 14 residues in the CDR3. This chain's CDR3 is CASVDRGDKNIQYF. In nucleotides, the CDR3 is TGTGCCAGTGTGGACAGGGGGGACAAAAACATTCAGTACTTC.